These 16 T cell receptor beta chains share one sample of origin, sequenced in a study of T cell responses to AZD1222 COVID-19 vaccine. Some clones are missing from TCRdb's copy, which holds only in-frame ones; the method was immunoSEQ multiplex PCR. The sample lists 90,000 to 130,000 clones; about 90% were seen once. The sequences come from peripheral blood, collected 28 days after the second AZD1222 dose. The source is an adult who received the AZD1222 COVID-19 vaccine.

The rearrangement links TRBV27 to TRBJ1-4, with 7 bases aligning to TRBD1. Trimming at V came to 6 bases and at J to 4 bases, leaving 11 bases not matched to a gene. There are 16 residues in the CDR3. Germline CDR1 reads MNHEY; CDR2 reads SMNVEV (reference sequence). The CDR3 protein is CASRTQGPALNEKLFF. The CDR3 region has the DNA TGTGCCAGCAGAACACAGGGGCCGGCCCTTAATGAAAAACTGTTTTTT.

This clone appeared a few times. CDR3 residues: CASSITIKDTQYF. DNA for the CDR3: TGTGCCAGTAGTATAACCATAAAAGATACGCAGTATTTT. The rearrangement joins TRBV19 to TRBJ2-3; D unclear. With 2 bases removed from V and 5 bases from J, the gap between germline ends came to 8 bases. Germline V gene lookup returns CDR1 LNHDA and CDR2 SQIVND (reference sequence). The CDR3 is 13 residues long.

The V call is TRBV19, the J call TRBJ1-1; no reliable D call. CDR1 is LNHDA and CDR2 is SQIVND in the germline V gene (reference sequence). Deletions cut 10 bases from V and 0 bases from J, with 9 bases between. The CDR3 is 12 residues long. The CDR3 region is CATINLNTEAFF. CDR3 DNA: TGTGCCACCATTAACCTGAACACTGAAGCTTTCTTT. Supplemented by reference TRBV19 and TRBJ1-1, the full variable domain reads DGGITQSPKYLFRKEGQNVTLSCEQNLNHDAMYWYRQDPGQGLRLIYYSQIVNDFQKGDIAEGYSVSREKKESFPLTVTSAQKNPTAFYLCATINLNTEAFFGQGTRLTVV.

The chain has TRBV30 and TRBJ1-2; the match to TRBD1 covers 12 bases. CDR3 size: 16 residues. V shed 2 bases and J 4 bases; nucleotides not matched to a gene: 8. The germline gives CDR1 GTSNPN, CDR2 SVGIG (reference sequence). CDR3 DNA: TGTGCCTGGAGTAGGACCGGGACAGGGGGCGTCTATGGCTACACCTTC. Its translation is CAWSRTGTGGVYGYTF.

The chain joins TRBV11-2 to TRBJ2-2, with a possible D match to TRBD1 (6 bases). The CDR3 consists of 13 residues. Per the germline V gene, CDR1 is SGHAT and CDR2 is FQNNGV. Trimming took off 5 bases at V and 6 bases at J, with 10 bases between the two ends. In DNA, the CDR3 is TGTGCCAGCAGCAACAGGGTGTCCGGGGAGCTGTTTTTT. This gives the protein CASSNRVSGELFF.

This clone was picked up a small number of times. V is TRBV9 and J is TRBJ2-1; D possibly corresponds to TRBD2 (6 bases). Trimming stripped 4 bases from V and 9 bases from J, with 38 bases between. The length of the CDR3 is 21 residues. Germline V CDR1 and CDR2: SGDLS, YYNGEE. The CDR3 sequence: CASSPPLNTGMVGGSRGEQFF. The DNA of the CDR3 is TGTGCCAGCAGCCCCCCCCTAAATACCGGCATGGTCGGGGGTAGTAGGGGTGAGCAGTTCTTC.

This chain connects TRBV19 to TRBJ2-3; 9 positions match TRBD2. Looked up from germline, CDR1 is LNHDA and CDR2 is SQIVND (reference sequence). The CDR3 is 16 amino acids. J lost 1 base, V lost 4 bases, and 6 bases had no gene match. The CDR3, as DNA: TGTGCCAGTAGTACAAGGACTAGCGTGCGCACAGATACGCAGTATTTT. This codes for CASSTRTSVRTDTQYF.

This clone was seen once. V gene TRBV23-1 combines with J gene TRBJ2-3; no reliable D call. TRBV23-1 counts as an open reading frame of uncertain function. The CDR3 length is 15 residues. V was shortened by 0 bases and J by 5 bases, with 12 bases between the two germline ends. Here the CDR3 reads CASSQSIRLGDTQYF. The CDR3 DNA reads TGCGCCAGCAGTCAATCAATCCGATTGGGAGATACGCAGTATTTT.

This chain uses TRBV27 with TRBJ2-7; no reliable D call. The CDR3 contains 14 residues. V was cut by 2 bases and J by 2 bases, with 10 bases left in between. The germline CDR1 and CDR2 sequences are MNHEY and SMNVEV (reference sequence). CDR3 in amino acids: CASSLGIGTYEQYF. The DNA for the CDR3 is TGTGCCAGCAGTTTAGGAATAGGGACCTACGAGCAGTACTTC.

J is TRBJ1-6 and V is TRBV5-1; 9 positions agree with TRBD1. Losses at the gene ends were 0 bases for V and 6 bases for J; bases not matched to a gene: 7. Germline V CDR1 and CDR2: SGHRS, YFSETQ. The CDR3 is 17 amino acids. Here the CDR3 reads CASSLAPQGAGNSPLHF. The CDR3 region has the DNA TGCGCCAGCAGCTTGGCCCCACAGGGGGCGGGTAATTCACCCCTCCACTTT.

This clone showed up just once. The chain carries TRBV19 and TRBJ1-2; D not resolved. The CDR3 has 15 amino acids. Germline loops: CDR1 LNHDA, CDR2 SQIVND (reference sequence). The V gene lost 6 bases and the J gene lost 1 base, with 15 bases spanning the gap. The CDR3 sequence: CASRTRRLLNYGYTF. The CDR3 DNA reads as TGTGCCAGTAGGACAAGGAGGCTCCTTAACTATGGCTACACCTTC.

The chain links TRBV2 to TRBJ2-3, with TRBD1 identical over 8 bases. Looked up from germline, CDR1 is SNHLY and CDR2 is FYNNEI. This CDR3 is 15 amino acids long. With 4 bases clipped from V and 1 base from J, the junction kept 4 bases outside the gene matches. DNA for the CDR3: TGTGCCAGCAGTGCTCAGGGGGCACGCACAGATACGCAGTATTTT. Protein: CASSAQGARTDTQYF.

The chain carries TRBV5-4 and TRBJ2-2; TRBD2 aligns across 7 bases. V lost 1 base to trimming and J lost 0 bases; unmatched junction nucleotides: 6. The germline gives CDR1 SGHNT, CDR2 YYREEE (reference sequence). The CDR3 extends over 17 amino acids. CDR3 bases: TGTGCCAGCAGCTTGTCAGGGCTAGCGGCGAACACCGGGGAGCTGTTTTTT. This gives the protein CASSLSGLAANTGELFF.

The CDR3 bases are TGTGCCAGTAGTATTTTTGTAGGGTACGGGGAGCTGTTTTTT. Translation: CASSIFVGYGELFF. The V gene is TRBV19, the J gene TRBJ2-2; D gene unclear. This CDR3 comprises 14 residues. V was clipped by 3 bases and J by 7 bases, with 12 bases between them. Germline-derived CDR1 and CDR2 are LNHDA and SQIVND (reference sequence).

This chain connects TRBV12-3 or TRBV12-4 to TRBJ2-3; D gene uncertain. The V end lost 6 bases, the J end lost 2 bases, and 9 bases lay between the germline ends. The CDR3 covers 13 residues. CDR3 DNA sequence: TGTGCCAGCAGACGGAGACCCACAGATACGCAGTATTTT. It specifies CASRRRPTDTQYF.

This clone was recorded a few times. The chain is built from TRBV7-9 and TRBJ1-2; a possible D gene is TRBD1 (6 bases). Germline V gene data show CDR1 as SEHNR and CDR2 as FQNEAQ (reference sequence). V gave up 4 bases and J gave up 1 base, with 25 bases separating them. CDR3 size: 19 residues. CDR3 DNA sequence: TGTGCCAGCAGCTCTCCAACGCGCAGGACAGTCGCCGGTAACTATGGCTACACCTTC. Protein sequence: CASSSPTRRTVAGNYGYTF. The full variable domain, completed using reference TRBV7-9 and TRBJ1-2, is DTGVSQNPRHKITKRGQNVTFRCDPISEHNRLYWYRQTLGQGPEFLTYFQNEAQLEKSRLLSDRFSAERPKGSFSTLEIQRTEQGDSAMYLCASSSPTRRTVAGNYGYTFGSGTRLTVV.